This is a list of T cell receptor beta chains from one sample in a study of blood T cell repertoires in COVID-19. Repertoires were generated with immunoSEQ multiplex PCR, while TCRdb's copy carries only in-frame clones and drops some. The sample shows approximately 180,000 clones, 75% to 90% of them seen only once. Input material: PBMCs or T cells enriched from blood (not recorded which). The receptor set was obtained from a woman aged 35 to 49 with acute COVID-19. Each CDR3 is given with its conserved first and last residue. Fields, in order: D gene, V gene, clone size, J gene, CDR3 protein, CDR3 DNA. A D gene is named only where the DNA matches it firmly. For some rows the clone size is stated as once, few or many, or as a class when expanded; others skip it.

NA	TRBV5-1	NA	TRBJ2-7	CASSLVAGSYEQYF	TGCGCCAGCAGCTTGGTGGCAGGGTCTTACGAGCAGTACTTC
TRBD1	TRBV5-1	NA	TRBJ1-2	CASSYAGTGSGYTF	TGCGCCAGCAGCTACGCCGGGACAGGGAGTGGCTACACCTTC
NA	TRBV5-6	NA	TRBJ2-1	CASSLDGGSYNEQFF	TGTGCCAGCAGCTTAGACGGGGGATCCTACAATGAGCAGTTCTTC
TRBD1	TRBV11-2	few	TRBJ1-2	CASSLGQGARVGYTF	TGTGCCAGCAGCTTGGGACAGGGGGCGAGGGTCGGCTACACCTTC
NA	TRBV25-1	NA	TRBJ2-5	CASSGRPEAQYF	TGTGCCAGCAGTGGACGGCCCGAGGCCCAGTACTTC
NA	TRBV15	NA	TRBJ2-7	CATSREGGTSYEQYF	TGTGCCACCAGCAGAGAAGGCGGGACTTCCTACGAGCAGTACTTC
TRBD1	TRBV29-1	NA	TRBJ1-2	CSVEANRGGGYTF	TGCAGCGTTGAGGCGAACAGGGGGGGTGGCTACACCTTC
TRBD1	TRBV14	NA	TRBJ1-5	CASSQEPDRVIGNQPQHF	TGTGCCAGCAGCCAAGAACCGGACAGGGTCATAGGCAATCAGCCCCAGCATTTT
TRBD1	TRBV20-1	few	TRBJ1-4	CSASQGEYEKLFF	TGCAGTGCTAGTCAGGGGGAGTATGAAAAACTGTTTTTT
NA	TRBV28	NA	TRBJ1-3	CASSWEGGNTIYF	TGTGCCAGCAGTTGGGAGGGTGGAAACACCATATATTTT
TRBD2	TRBV7-8	NA	TRBJ2-3	CASSPGLAGVTDTQYF	TGTGCCAGCAGCCCCGGACTAGCGGGAGTAACAGATACGCAGTATTTT
TRBD2	TRBV7-2	few	TRBJ2-1	CASSLGTSTYNEQFF	TGTGCCAGCAGCTTAGGGACTAGTACCTACAATGAGCAGTTCTTC
NA	TRBV5-1	NA	TRBJ2-2	CASSVRGTGELFF	TGCGCCAGCAGCGTTAGAGGCACCGGGGAGCTGTTTTTT
NA	TRBV9	NA	TRBJ1-6	CASSVVDGGGFNSPLHF	TGTGCCAGCAGCGTAGTAGATGGGGGGGGCTTTAATTCACCCCTCCACTTT
NA	TRBV12-5	NA	TRBJ2-2	CASGLSPGGELFF	TGTGCTAGTGGTTTGAGTCCCGGCGGGGAGCTGTTTTTT
NA	TRBV27	NA	TRBJ2-7	CASGPGMYEQYF	TGTGCCAGCGGCCCGGGGATGTACGAGCAGTACTTC
NA	TRBV4-1	NA	TRBJ1-4	CASSQEEAATNEKLFF	TGCGCCAGCAGCCAAGAGGAGGCAGCAACTAATGAAAAACTGTTTTTT
TRBD1	TRBV19	NA	TRBJ2-3	CASVDRGGPNTQYF	TGTGCCAGTGTCGACAGGGGGGGACCAAATACGCAGTATTTT
NA	TRBV29-1	NA	TRBJ2-5	CSVGGRAQETQYF	TGCAGCGTTGGGGGCAGGGCCCAAGAGACCCAGTACTTC
NA	TRBV19	NA	TRBJ1-1	CASSPPGGVNTEAFF	TGTGCCAGTAGTCCGCCGGGGGGAGTGAACACTGAAGCTTTCTTT
TRBD1	TRBV18	few	TRBJ1-6	CASSPDRANSPLHF	TGTGCCAGCTCACCAGACAGGGCTAATTCACCCCTCCACTTT
TRBD2	TRBV6-2/TRBV6-3	NA	TRBJ2-1	CASSYSAGAGNEQFF	TGTGCCAGCAGTTACTCAGCGGGAGCAGGCAATGAGCAGTTCTTC
TRBD2	TRBV5-1	once	TRBJ2-1	CASSPSGTSGVYNEQFF	TGCGCCAGCAGCCCGTCCGGGACTAGCGGGGTCTACAATGAGCAGTTCTTC
NA	TRBV19	NA	TRBJ1-5	CASQAWGNQPQHF	TGTGCCAGTCAGGCGTGGGGCAATCAGCCCCAGCATTTT
TRBD1	TRBV3-1/TRBV3-2	NA	TRBJ1-2	CASSQGLGQGFYGYTF	TGTGCCAGCAGCCAAGGACTCGGACAGGGGTTCTATGGCTACACCTTC
TRBD1	TRBV15	NA	TRBJ2-7	CATSRDRTPSLQYF	TGTGCCACCAGCCGGGACAGGACCCCTTCTTTGCAGTACTTC
NA	TRBV7-3	once	TRBJ1-1	CASSVQGRNTEAFF	TGTGCCAGCAGCGTACAGGGCCGGAACACTGAAGCTTTCTTT
TRBD1	TRBV19	NA	TRBJ1-6	CASSSRTGGADSYNSPLHF	TGTGCCAGTAGTTCCCGGACAGGGGGCGCGGACTCCTATAATTCACCCCTCCACTTT
NA	TRBV5-1	NA	TRBJ2-7	CASSLSPGDEQYF	TGCGCCAGCAGCTTGTCGCCGGGGGACGAGCAGTACTTC
TRBD1	TRBV6-5	NA	TRBJ1-6	CASTRQGGLSPLHF	TGTGCCAGCACTCGACAGGGGGGGCTTTCACCCCTCCACTTT
NA	TRBV7-9	NA	TRBJ2-3	CASSSARQSTDTQYF	TGTGCCAGCAGCTCAGCCCGACAGAGCACAGATACGCAGTATTTT
NA	TRBV15	once	TRBJ1-5	CATSRDGGGGEPQHF	TGTGCCACCAGCAGAGATGGAGGGGGGGGTGAGCCCCAGCATTTT
TRBD1	TRBV28	NA	TRBJ1-2	CASSPTGNYGYTF	TGTGCCAGCAGTCCGACAGGGAACTATGGCTACACCTTC
TRBD1	TRBV2	few	TRBJ2-2	CASTTGVPGNTGELFF	TGTGCCAGCACAACAGGGGTCCCGGGGAACACCGGGGAGCTGTTTTTT
TRBD2	TRBV7-2	NA	TRBJ2-7	CASSLARVGSREGVYEQYF	TGTGCCAGCAGCTTAGCCCGGGTGGGATCGCGGGAGGGGGTGTACGAGCAGTACTTC
TRBD1	TRBV5-6	few	TRBJ1-1	CASSLLGQTNTEAFF	TGTGCCAGCAGCTTGTTGGGACAGACGAACACTGAAGCTTTCTTT
NA	TRBV5-4	NA	TRBJ2-2	CATSTGRPVTGELFF	TGTGCCACCTCCACAGGGCGCCCCGTCACCGGGGAGCTGTTTTTT
NA	TRBV10-2	NA	TRBJ2-2	CASIRGTGELFF	TGCGCCAGCATAAGGGGGACCGGGGAGCTGTTTTTT
TRBD1	TRBV18	NA	TRBJ2-7	CASSSGDSYEQYF	TGTGCCAGCTCATCAGGGGACAGCTACGAGCAGTACTTC
NA	TRBV9	NA	TRBJ1-1	CASSRGDRPNTEAFF	TGTGCCAGCAGCCGCGGTGACAGGCCGAACACTGAAGCTTTCTTT
TRBD1	TRBV28	NA	TRBJ2-7	CASRIQGFTAEQYF	TGTGCCAGCAGAATACAGGGGTTTACGGCCGAGCAGTACTTC
TRBD1	TRBV19	NA	TRBJ1-2	CASSNRGLGSYGYTF	TGTGCCAGTAGTAACAGGGGCCTAGGCAGCTATGGCTACACCTTC
TRBD1	TRBV27	once	TRBJ1-6	CASSPLQGSYNSPLHF	TGTGCCAGCAGTCCACTACAGGGGTCCTATAATTCACCCCTCCACTTT
TRBD2	TRBV5-8	NA	TRBJ2-5	CASSRTRAGGLQTQYF	TGTGCCAGCAGCAGAACCCGAGCGGGGGGACTCCAGACCCAGTACTTC
NA	TRBV19	NA	TRBJ1-2	CATEKNYGYTF	TGTGCCACCGAGAAAAACTATGGCTACACCTTC
NA	TRBV28	NA	TRBJ1-2	CASSRGSTGIRGGYTF	TGTGCCAGCAGTAGGGGGTCCACAGGGATCAGAGGTGGCTACACCTTC
TRBD1	TRBV5-1	NA	TRBJ1-6	CASSPGTGDSITLHF	TGCGCCAGCAGCCCGGGGACAGGAGACTCTATAACCCTCCACTTT
NA	TRBV9	NA	TRBJ2-5	CASSASPGLRMETQYF	TGTGCCAGCAGCGCCTCCCCGGGACTCCGAATGGAGACCCAGTACTTC
NA	TRBV18	NA	TRBJ2-1	CASSPRQDLYNEQFF	TGTGCCAGCTCACCACGACAGGACCTCTACAATGAGCAGTTCTTC
NA	TRBV19	NA	TRBJ1-5	CASSDNGRGGNQPQHF	TGTGCCAGTAGCGATAACGGCAGAGGCGGCAATCAGCCCCAGCATTTT
TRBD1	TRBV7-9	few	TRBJ2-3	CATGTGWNTDTQYF	TGTGCCACTGGGACAGGGTGGAACACAGATACGCAGTATTTT
TRBD2	TRBV5-4	NA	TRBJ2-3	CASSSRTSGSYTQYF	TGTGCCAGCAGCTCCCGGACTAGCGGGAGTTATACGCAGTATTTT
NA	TRBV5-6	NA	TRBJ1-2	CASSLNAGEGYTF	TGTGCCAGCAGCTTGAATGCAGGGGAAGGCTACACCTTC
TRBD2	TRBV12-5	NA	TRBJ2-7	CASGPKLPGSGGAWYEQYF	TGTGCTAGTGGTCCGAAACTCCCGGGTAGCGGGGGGGCCTGGTACGAGCAGTACTTC